This T cell receptor (beta chain) came from a study of OX40 agonist ivuxolimab in advanced cancers. This clone was counted once. Method: immunoSEQ multiplex PCR; TCRdb's copy keeps in-frame clones and lacks some. The repertoire holds about 21,000 clones, with 74% as singletons. In germline, CDR1 is SNHLY, CDR2 FYNNEI. Trimming removed 9 bases at V and 2 bases at J, with 13 bases between. This CDR3 has 13 residues. The chain combines TRBV2 with TRBJ1-2; D might be TRBD1 (5 bases). The origin of this receptor is an adult with an advanced solid tumor such as melanoma, head and neck, liver or kidney cancer. Sequenced material: CD4+ or CD8+ T cells sorted from blood, taken in a trial of the OX40 agonist ivuxolimab. The CDR3 coding sequence is TGTGCCAGTGACGGGGGAGGCAACTATGGCTACACCTTC. Amino acids: CASDGGGNYGYTF.